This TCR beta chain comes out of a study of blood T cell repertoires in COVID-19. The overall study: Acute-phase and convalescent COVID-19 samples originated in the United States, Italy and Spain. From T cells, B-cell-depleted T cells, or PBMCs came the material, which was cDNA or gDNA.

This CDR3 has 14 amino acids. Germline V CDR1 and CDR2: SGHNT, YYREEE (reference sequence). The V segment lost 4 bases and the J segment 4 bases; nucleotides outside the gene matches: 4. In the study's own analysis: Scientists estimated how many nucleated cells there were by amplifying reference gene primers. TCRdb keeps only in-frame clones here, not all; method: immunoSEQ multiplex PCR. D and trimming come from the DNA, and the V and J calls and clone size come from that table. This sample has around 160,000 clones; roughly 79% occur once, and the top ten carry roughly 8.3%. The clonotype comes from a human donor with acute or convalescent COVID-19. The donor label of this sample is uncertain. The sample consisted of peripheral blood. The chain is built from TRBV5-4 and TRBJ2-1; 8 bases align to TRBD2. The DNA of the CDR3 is TGTGCCAGCAGCCCCCCGGGGGGGTACAATGAGCAGTTCTTC. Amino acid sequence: CASSPPGGYNEQFF.